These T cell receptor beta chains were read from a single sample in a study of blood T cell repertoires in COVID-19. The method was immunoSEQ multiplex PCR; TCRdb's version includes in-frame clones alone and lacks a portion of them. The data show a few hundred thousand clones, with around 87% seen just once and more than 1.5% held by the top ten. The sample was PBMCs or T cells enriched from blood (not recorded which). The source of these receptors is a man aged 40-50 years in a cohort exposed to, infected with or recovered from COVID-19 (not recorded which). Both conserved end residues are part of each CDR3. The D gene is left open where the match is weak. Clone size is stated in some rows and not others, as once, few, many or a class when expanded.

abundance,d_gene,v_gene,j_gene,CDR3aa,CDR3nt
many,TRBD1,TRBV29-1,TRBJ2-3,CSVFDLDRGGPDTQYF,TGCAGCGTTTTCGACTTGGACAGGGGAGGACCAGATACGCAGTATTTT
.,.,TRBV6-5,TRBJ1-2,CASRLSTGFNGYTF,TGTGCCAGCAGACTATCCACAGGGTTTAATGGCTACACCTTC
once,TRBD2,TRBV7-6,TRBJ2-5,CASSLAGASGSGETQYF,TGTGCCAGCAGCTTAGCAGGGGCTAGCGGGAGTGGGGAGACCCAGTACTTC
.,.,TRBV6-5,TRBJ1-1,CASTDSWNTEAFF,TGTGCCAGCACCGACAGCTGGAACACTGAAGCTTTCTTT
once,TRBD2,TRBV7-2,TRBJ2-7,CASRGLTGLAGVEQYF,TGTGCCAGCAGAGGACTCACGGGACTAGCGGGAGTGGAGCAGTACTTC
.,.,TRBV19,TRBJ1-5,CASTYRGRGKSQPQHF,TGTGCCAGTACCTATCGAGGGCGGGGAAAGAGTCAGCCCCAGCATTTT
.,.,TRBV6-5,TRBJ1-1,CASSLIEAFF,TGTGCCAGTTCTCTTATAGAAGCTTTCTTT
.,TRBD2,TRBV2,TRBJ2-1,CASSPSGRASNEQFF,TGTGCCAGCAGTCCAAGCGGGAGGGCCTCTAATGAGCAGTTCTTC
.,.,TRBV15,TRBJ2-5,CATSSYSTGTQYF,TGTGCCACCAGCAGTTACTCAACGGGGACCCAGTACTTC
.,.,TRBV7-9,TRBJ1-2,CASSSVDRLGGYTF,TGTGCCAGCAGTTCAGTCGACAGGTTGGGTGGCTACACCTTC
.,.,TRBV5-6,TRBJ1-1,CASSWSPGNLNTEAFF,TGTGCCAGCAGCTGGAGTCCGGGAAACTTAAACACTGAAGCTTTCTTT
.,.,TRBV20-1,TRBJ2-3,CSASRGHIAQDTQYF,TGCAGTGCTAGTAGGGGACACATAGCACAAGATACGCAGTATTTT
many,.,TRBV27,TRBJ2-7,CASSLVGSGTYEQYF,TGTGCCAGCAGTTTGGTTGGGTCGGGAACCTACGAGCAGTACTTC
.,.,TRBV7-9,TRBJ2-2,CASSARGAANTGELFF,TGTGCCAGCAGCGCCAGGGGTGCCGCGAACACCGGGGAGCTGTTTTTT
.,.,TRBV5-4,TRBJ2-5,CASSSTGRGETQYF,TGTGCCAGCAGCTCTACAGGGAGGGGAGAGACCCAGTACTTC
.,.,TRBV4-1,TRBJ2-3,CAKNIEAAPSTDTQYF,TGCGCCAAAAATATCGAAGCGGCCCCCAGCACAGATACGCAGTATTTT
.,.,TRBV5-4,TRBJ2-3,CASSLRTRDSRTDTQYF,TGTGCCAGCAGCTTGAGGACGAGGGATAGTAGAACAGATACGCAGTATTTT
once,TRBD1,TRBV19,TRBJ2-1,CASSGRQGASNEQFF,TGTGCCAGTAGTGGACGACAGGGGGCTAGCAATGAGCAGTTCTTC
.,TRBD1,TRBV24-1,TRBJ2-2,CATAGTVNTGELFF,TGTGCCACGGCCGGGACAGTGAACACCGGGGAGCTGTTTTTT
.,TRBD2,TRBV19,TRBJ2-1,CASSILASGSYNEQFF,TGTGCCAGTAGTATCTTGGCTAGCGGGAGCTACAATGAGCAGTTCTTC
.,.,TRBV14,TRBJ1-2,CASSPFGGRADYGYTF,TGTGCCAGCAGCCCCTTTGGAGGTAGGGCGGACTATGGCTACACCTTC
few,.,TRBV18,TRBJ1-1,CASSPFGGVDTEAFF,TGTGCCAGCTCACCATTTGGAGGGGTAGACACTGAAGCTTTCTTT
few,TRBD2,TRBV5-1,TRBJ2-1,CASSFGTSGSNEQFF,TGCGCCAGCAGCTTTGGGACTAGCGGGAGCAATGAGCAGTTCTTC
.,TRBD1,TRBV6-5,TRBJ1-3,CASRRDRDPGNTIYF,TGTGCCAGCAGACGGGACAGGGATCCTGGAAACACCATATATTTT
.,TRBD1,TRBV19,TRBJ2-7,CASSRAGGISDEQYF,TGTGCCAGTAGTAGGGCAGGGGGCATATCTGACGAGCAGTACTTC
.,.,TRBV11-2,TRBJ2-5,CASSLVQGQETQYF,TGTGCCAGCAGCTTAGTCCAGGGCCAAGAGACCCAGTACTTC
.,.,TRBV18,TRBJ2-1,CASSPYTDNEQFF,TGTGCCAGCTCTCCTTATACAGATAATGAGCAGTTCTTC
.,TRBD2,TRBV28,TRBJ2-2,CASSLWPSGGTGELFF,TGTGCCAGCAGTTTATGGCCTAGCGGGGGCACCGGGGAGCTGTTTTTT
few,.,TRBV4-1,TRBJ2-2,CASSQEGGAGITGELFF,TGCGCCAGCAGCCAAGAAGGGGGCGCGGGAATCACCGGGGAGCTGTTTTTT
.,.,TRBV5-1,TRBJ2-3,CASSRGLQGGPDTQYF,TGCGCCAGCAGCAGGGGCCTCCAGGGTGGCCCAGATACGCAGTATTTT